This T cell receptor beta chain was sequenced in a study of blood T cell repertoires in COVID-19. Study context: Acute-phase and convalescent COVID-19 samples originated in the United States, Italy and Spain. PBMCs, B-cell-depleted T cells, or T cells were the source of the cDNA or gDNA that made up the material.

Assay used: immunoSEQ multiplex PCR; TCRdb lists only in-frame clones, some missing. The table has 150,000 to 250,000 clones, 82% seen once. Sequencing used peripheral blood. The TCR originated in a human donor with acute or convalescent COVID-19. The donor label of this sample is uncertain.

The CDR3 DNA sequence: TGTGCCAGAAGTCGGGAGGAAGGGGGGAAGAAGTACGAGCAGTACTTC. This gives the protein CARSREEGGKKYEQYF. V is TRBV5-3 and J is TRBJ2-7; tentatively, D is TRBD2 (7 bases). TRBV5-3 is an ORF for which the function is uncertain. The V end was cut by 5 bases, the J end by 4 bases, with 22 bases between. The CDR3 spans 16 residues.